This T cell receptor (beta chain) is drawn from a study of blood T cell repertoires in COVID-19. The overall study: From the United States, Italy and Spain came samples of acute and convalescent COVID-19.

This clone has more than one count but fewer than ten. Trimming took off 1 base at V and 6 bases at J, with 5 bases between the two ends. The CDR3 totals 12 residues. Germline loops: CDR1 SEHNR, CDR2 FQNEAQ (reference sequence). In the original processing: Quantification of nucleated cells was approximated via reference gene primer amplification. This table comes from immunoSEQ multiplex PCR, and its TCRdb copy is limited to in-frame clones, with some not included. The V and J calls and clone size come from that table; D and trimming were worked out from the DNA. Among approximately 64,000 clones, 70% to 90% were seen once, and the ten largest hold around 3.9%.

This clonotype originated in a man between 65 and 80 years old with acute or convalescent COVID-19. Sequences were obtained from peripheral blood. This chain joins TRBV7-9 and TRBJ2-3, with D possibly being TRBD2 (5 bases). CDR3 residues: CASSLGRDTQYF. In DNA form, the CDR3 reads TGTGCCAGCAGCTTAGGGAGGGATACGCAGTATTTT.